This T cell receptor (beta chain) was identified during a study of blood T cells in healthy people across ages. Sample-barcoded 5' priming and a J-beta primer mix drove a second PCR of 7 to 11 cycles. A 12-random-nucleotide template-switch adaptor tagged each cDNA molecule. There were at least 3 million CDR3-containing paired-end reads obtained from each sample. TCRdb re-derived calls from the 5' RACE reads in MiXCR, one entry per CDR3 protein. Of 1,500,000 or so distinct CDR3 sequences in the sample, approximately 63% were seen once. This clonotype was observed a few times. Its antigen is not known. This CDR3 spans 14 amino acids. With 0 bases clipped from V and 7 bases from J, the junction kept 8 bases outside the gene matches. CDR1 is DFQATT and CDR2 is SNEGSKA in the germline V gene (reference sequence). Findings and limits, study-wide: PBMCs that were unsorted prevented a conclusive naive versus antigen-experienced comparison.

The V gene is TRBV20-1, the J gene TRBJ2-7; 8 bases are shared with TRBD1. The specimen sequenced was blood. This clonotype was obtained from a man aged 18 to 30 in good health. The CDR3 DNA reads TGCAGTGCTAGAGATCTGGACAGGGTGTGGGAGCAGTACTTC. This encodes CSARDLDRVWEQYF.